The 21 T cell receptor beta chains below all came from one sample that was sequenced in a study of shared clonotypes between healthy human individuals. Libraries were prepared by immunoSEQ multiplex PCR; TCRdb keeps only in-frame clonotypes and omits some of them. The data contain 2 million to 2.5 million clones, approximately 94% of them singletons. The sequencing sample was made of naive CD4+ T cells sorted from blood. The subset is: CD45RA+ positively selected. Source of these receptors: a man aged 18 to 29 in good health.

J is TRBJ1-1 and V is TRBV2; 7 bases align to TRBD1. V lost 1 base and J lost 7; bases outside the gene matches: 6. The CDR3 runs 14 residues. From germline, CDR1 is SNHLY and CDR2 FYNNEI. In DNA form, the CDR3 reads TGTGCCAGCAGTGAAGGGGGGGGACAGTTTGAAGCTTTCTTT. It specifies CASSEGGGQFEAFF.

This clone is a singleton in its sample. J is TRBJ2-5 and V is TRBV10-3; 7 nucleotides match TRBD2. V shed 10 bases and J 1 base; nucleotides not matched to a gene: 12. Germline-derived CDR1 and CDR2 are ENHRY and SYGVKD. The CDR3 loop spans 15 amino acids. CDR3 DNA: TGTGCCACCGCGCCGAACAGCGGGACCCAAGAGACCCAGTACTTC. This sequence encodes CATAPNSGTQETQYF.

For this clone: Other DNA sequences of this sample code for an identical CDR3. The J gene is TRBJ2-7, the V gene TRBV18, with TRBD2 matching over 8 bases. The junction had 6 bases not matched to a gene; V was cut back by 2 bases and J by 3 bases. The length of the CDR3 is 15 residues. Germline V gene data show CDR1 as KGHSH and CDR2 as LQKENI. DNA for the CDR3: TGTGCCAGCTCACCAGGGGCGGGGGGCCTCTACGAGCAGTACTTC. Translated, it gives CASSPGAGGLYEQYF.

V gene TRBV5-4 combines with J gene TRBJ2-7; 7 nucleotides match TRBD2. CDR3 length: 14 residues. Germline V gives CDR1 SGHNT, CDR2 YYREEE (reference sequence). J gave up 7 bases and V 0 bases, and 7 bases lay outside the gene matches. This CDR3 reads CASSLDRRGSEQYF. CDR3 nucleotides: TGTGCCAGCAGCTTGGACAGGCGGGGGTCTGAGCAGTACTTC.

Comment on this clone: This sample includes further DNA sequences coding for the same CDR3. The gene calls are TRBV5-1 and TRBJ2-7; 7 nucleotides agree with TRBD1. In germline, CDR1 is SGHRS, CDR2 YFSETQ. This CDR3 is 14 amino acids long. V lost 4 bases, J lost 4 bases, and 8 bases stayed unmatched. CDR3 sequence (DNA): TGCGCCAGCAGCCTGGGAGCAGGGGGTTACGAGCAGTACTTC. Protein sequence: CASSLGAGGYEQYF.

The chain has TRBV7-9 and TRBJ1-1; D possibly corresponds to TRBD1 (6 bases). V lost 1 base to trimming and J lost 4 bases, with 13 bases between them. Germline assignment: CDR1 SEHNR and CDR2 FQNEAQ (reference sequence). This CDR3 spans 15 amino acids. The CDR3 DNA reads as TGTGCCAGCAGCTTAGGACAGGCCGGAGGCACTGAAGCTTTCTTT. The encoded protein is CASSLGQAGGTEAFF. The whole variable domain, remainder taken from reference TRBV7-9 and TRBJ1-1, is DTGVSQNPRHKITKRGQNVTFRCDPISEHNRLYWYRQTLGQGPEFLTYFQNEAQLEKSRLLSDRFSAERPKGSFSTLEIQRTEQGDSAMYLCASSLGQAGGTEAFFGQGTRLTVV.

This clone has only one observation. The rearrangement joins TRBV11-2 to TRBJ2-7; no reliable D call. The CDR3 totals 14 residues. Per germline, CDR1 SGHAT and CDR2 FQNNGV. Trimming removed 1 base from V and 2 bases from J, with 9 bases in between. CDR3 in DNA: TGTGCCAGCAGCTTAGTTATGGGAACCTACGAGCAGTACTTC. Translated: CASSLVMGTYEQYF. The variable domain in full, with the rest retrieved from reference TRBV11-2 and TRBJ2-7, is EAGVAQSPRYKIIEKRQSVAFWCNPISGHATLYWYQQILGQGPKLLIQFQNNGVVDDSQLPKDRFSAERLKGVDSTLKIQPAKLEDSAVYLCASSLVMGTYEQYFGPGTRLTVT.

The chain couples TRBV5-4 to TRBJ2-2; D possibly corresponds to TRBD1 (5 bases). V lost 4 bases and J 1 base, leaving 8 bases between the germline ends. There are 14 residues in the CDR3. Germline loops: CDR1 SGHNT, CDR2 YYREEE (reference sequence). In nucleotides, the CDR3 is TGTGCCAGCAGCCCGACAGAGAACACCGGGGAGCTGTTTTTT. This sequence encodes CASSPTENTGELFF.

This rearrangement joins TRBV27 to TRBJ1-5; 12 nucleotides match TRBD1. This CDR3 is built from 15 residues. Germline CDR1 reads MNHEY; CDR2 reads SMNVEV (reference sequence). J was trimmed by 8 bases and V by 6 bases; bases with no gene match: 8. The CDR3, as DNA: TGTGCCAGCAGACGAGGGACAGGGGGCCGGGAGCCCCAGCATTTT. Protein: CASRRGTGGREPQHF.

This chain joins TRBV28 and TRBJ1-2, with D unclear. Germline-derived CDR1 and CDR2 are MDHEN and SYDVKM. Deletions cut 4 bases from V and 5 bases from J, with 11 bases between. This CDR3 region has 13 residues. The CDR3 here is CASSSEGWYGYTF. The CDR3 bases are TGTGCCAGCAGTTCCGAAGGGTGGTATGGCTACACCTTC.

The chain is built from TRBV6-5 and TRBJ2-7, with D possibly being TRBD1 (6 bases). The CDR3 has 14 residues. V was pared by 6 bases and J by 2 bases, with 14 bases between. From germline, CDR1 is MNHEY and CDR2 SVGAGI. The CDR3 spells CASRFGGQTYEQYF. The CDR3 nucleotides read TGTGCCAGCAGATTTGGGGGCCAAACCTACGAGCAGTACTTC.

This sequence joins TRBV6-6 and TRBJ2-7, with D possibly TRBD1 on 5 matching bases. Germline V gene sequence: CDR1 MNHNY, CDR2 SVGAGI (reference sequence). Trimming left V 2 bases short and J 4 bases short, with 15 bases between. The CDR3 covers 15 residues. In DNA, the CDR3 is TGTGCCAGCAGTTACGTCCAGGGCGAGAGTTACGAGCAGTACTTC. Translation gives CASSYVQGESYEQYF.

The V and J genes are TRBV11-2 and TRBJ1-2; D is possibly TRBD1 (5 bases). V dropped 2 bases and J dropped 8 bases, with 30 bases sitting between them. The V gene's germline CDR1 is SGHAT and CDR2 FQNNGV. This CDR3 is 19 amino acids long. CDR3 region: CASSLTELVPGTGGGGYTF. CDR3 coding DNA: TGTGCCAGCAGCTTAACCGAACTTGTTCCCGGGACGGGTGGAGGAGGCTACACCTTC.

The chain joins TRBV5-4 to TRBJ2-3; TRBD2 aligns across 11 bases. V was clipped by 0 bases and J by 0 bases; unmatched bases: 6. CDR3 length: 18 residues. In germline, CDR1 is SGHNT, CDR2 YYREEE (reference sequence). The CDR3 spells CASSLGLAGGSSTDTQYF. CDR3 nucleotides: TGTGCCAGCAGCTTGGGGCTAGCGGGAGGATCAAGCACAGATACGCAGTATTTT.

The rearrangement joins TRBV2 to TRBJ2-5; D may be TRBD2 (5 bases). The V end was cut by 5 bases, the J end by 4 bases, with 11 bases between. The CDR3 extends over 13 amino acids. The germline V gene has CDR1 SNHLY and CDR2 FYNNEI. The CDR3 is CASSIVARETQYF. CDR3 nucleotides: TGTGCCAGCAGTATTGTAGCGCGAGAGACCCAGTACTTC.

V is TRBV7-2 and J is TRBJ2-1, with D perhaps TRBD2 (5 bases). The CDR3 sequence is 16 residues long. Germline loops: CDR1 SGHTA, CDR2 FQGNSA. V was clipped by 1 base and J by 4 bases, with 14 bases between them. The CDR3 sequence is CASSLDSGSTYNEQFF. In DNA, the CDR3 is TGTGCCAGCAGCTTAGATAGTGGGAGTACTTACAATGAGCAGTTCTTC.

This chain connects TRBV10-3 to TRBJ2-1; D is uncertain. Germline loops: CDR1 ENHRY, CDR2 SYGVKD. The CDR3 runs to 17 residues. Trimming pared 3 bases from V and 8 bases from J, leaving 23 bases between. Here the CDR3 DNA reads TGTGCCATCAGTGACCGGGCACACCCTCGGGCCATCGATGAGCAGTTCTTC. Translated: CAISDRAHPRAIDEQFF.

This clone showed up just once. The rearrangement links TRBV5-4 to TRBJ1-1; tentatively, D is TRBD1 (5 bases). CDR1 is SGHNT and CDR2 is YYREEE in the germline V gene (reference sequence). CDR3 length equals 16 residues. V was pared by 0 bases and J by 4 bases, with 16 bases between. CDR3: CASSLDSPAGLTEAFF. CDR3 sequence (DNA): TGTGCCAGCAGCTTGGATTCCCCGGCAGGGCTCACTGAAGCTTTCTTT.

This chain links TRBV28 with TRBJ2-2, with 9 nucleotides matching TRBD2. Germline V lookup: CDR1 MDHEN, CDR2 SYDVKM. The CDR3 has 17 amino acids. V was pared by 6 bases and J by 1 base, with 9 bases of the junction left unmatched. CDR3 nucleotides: TGTGCCAGCAGGCTCCTGGGGACTAGCCAGAACACCGGGGAGCTGTTTTTT. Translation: CASRLLGTSQNTGELFF.

The CDR3 here is CASGRQTNYGYTF. CDR3 sequence (DNA): TGTGCCAGCGGGAGGCAGACGAACTATGGCTACACCTTC. J is TRBJ1-2 and V is TRBV2; D gene unclear. This CDR3 spans 13 amino acids. Trimming removed 8 bases from V and 2 bases from J, with 12 bases in between. Germline CDR1 SNHLY, CDR2 FYNNEI.

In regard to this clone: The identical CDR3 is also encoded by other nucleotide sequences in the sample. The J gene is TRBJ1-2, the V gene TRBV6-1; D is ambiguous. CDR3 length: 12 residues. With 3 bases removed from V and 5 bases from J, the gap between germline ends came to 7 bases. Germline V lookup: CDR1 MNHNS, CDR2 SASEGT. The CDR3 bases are TGTGCCAGCAGTGACAGGAGTTATGGCTACACCTTC. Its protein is CASSDRSYGYTF.